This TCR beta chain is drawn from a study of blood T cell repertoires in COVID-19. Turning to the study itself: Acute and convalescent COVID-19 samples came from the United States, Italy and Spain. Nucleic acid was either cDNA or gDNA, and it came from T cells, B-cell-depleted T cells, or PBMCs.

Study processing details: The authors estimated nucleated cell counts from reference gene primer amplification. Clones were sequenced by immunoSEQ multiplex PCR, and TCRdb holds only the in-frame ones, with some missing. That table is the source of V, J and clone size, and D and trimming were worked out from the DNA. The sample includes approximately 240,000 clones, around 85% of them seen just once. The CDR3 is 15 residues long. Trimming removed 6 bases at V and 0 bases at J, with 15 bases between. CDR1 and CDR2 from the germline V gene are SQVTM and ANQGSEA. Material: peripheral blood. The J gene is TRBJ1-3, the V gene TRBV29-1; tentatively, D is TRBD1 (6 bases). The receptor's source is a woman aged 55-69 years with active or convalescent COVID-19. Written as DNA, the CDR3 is TGCAGCGTGGGGGAGACAGGCCTCTCTGGAAACACCATATATTTT. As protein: CSVGETGLSGNTIYF.